Shown below are 9 T cell receptor beta chains from a single sample sequenced in a study of blood T cell repertoires in COVID-19. The repertoire was sequenced with immunoSEQ multiplex PCR; TCRdb's copy has only in-frame clones and lacks some. The table lists 200,000 or so clones, under 90% of them singletons. Sequencing was done on a sample of peripheral blood. These receptors all stem from a woman aged 80 or over with COVID-19, enrolled during active disease.

The chain carries TRBV19 and TRBJ1-1, with 9 nucleotides matching TRBD1. With V trimmed by 6 bases and J by 7 bases, 9 bases remained unmatched. The germline gives CDR1 LNHDA, CDR2 SQIVND (reference sequence). The CDR3 runs to 14 residues. CDR3 sequence: CASRLPGQGVEAFF. Written as DNA, the CDR3 is TGTGCCAGTAGACTTCCGGGACAGGGTGTTGAAGCTTTCTTT. The full variable domain, with the rest looked up from reference TRBV19 and TRBJ1-1, is DGGITQSPKYLFRKEGQNVTLSCEQNLNHDAMYWYRQDPGQGLRLIYYSQIVNDFQKGDIAEGYSVSREKKESFPLTVTSAQKNPTAFYLCASRLPGQGVEAFFGQGTRLTVV.

The chain links TRBV7-9 to TRBJ1-3; D possibly corresponds to TRBD1 (6 bases). CDR1 is SEHNR, CDR2 FQNEAQ, per germline (reference sequence). The CDR3 totals 11 residues. V shed 4 bases and J shed 15 bases, with 13 bases lying between them. CDR3 region: CASSSTGSGYF. CDR3 DNA: TGTGCCAGCAGCTCCACAGGGTCCGGATATTTT. Full variable domain (rest looked up from reference TRBV7-9 and TRBJ1-3): DTGVSQNPRHKITKRGQNVTFRCDPISEHNRLYWYRQTLGQGPEFLTYFQNEAQLEKSRLLSDRFSAERPKGSFSTLEIQRTEQGDSAMYLCASSSTGSGYFGEGSWLTVV.

This clone was seen a few times. V usage is TRBV28 and J usage is TRBJ1-6, with D uncertain. The CDR3 is made up of 15 amino acids. The germline gives CDR1 MDHEN, CDR2 SYDVKM. With 6 bases removed from V and 7 bases from J, the gap between germline ends came to 16 bases. The CDR3 spells CASSRIATPNSPLHF. CDR3 nucleotides: TGTGCCAGCAGCCGCATCGCCACTCCCAATTCACCCCTCCACTTT. The whole variable domain, filled in from reference TRBV28 and TRBJ1-6, reads DVKVTQSSRYLVKRTGEKVFLECVQDMDHENMFWYRQDPGLGLRLIYFSYDVKMKEKGDIPEGYSVSREKKERFSLILESASTNQTSMYLCASSRIATPNSPLHFGNGTRLTVT.

This clone was picked up a small number of times. The V call is TRBV11-2, the J call TRBJ2-7; 9 bases agree with TRBD1. Germline CDR1 reads SGHAT; CDR2 reads FQNNGV. V lost 3 bases, J lost 3 bases, and 3 bases stayed unmatched. The CDR3 contains 14 residues. The CDR3 nucleotides read TGTGCCAGCAGCTTGACGACAGGGGGCTACGAGCAGTACGTC. Encoded protein: CASSLTTGGYEQYV.

This clone was recorded a few times. The chain employs TRBV29-1 and TRBJ2-5; D is uncertain. The CDR3 sequence is 10 residues long. V was cut by 2 bases and J by 5 bases, with 3 bases left in between. Germline V gives CDR1 SQVTM, CDR2 ANQGSEA. CDR3 nucleotides: TGCAGCGTTGAAACTGAGACCCAGTACTTC. Amino acid sequence: CSVETETQYF. Drawing the rest from reference TRBV29-1 and TRBJ2-5, the complete variable domain is SAVISQKPSRDICQRGTSLTIQCQVDSQVTMMFWYRQQPGQSLTLIATANQGSEATYESGFVIDKFPISRPNLTFSTLTVSNMSPEDSSIYLCSVETETQYFGPGTRLLVL.

The V and J genes are TRBV5-4 and TRBJ2-5; D gene unclear. The germline gives CDR1 SGHNT, CDR2 YYREEE (reference sequence). This CDR3 comprises 13 residues. The ends were cut back, 3 bases at V and 0 bases at J, with 6 bases in the middle. Here the CDR3 reads CASSYRDQETQYF. In DNA form, the CDR3 reads TGTGCCAGCAGCTACCGGGACCAAGAGACCCAGTACTTC. The full variable domain, its missing parts supplied by reference TRBV5-4 and TRBJ2-5, is ETGVTQSPTHLIKTRGQQVTLRCSSQSGHNTVSWYQQALGQGPQFIFQYYREEENGRGNFPPRFSGLQFPNYSSELNVNALELDDSALYLCASSYRDQETQYFGPGTRLLVL.

This clone was counted a few times. The V call is TRBV7-2, the J call TRBJ2-3; D possibly corresponds to TRBD2 (6 bases). There are 15 residues in the CDR3. Germline CDR1 is SGHTA and CDR2 is FQGNSA. V was pared by 2 bases and J by 7 bases, with 16 bases between. CDR3 bases: TGTGCCAGCAGCTTAAGGCTGGTGGGAGGATATACGCAGTATTTT. Translated, it gives CASSLRLVGGYTQYF.

The sample holds one count of this clone. J is TRBJ1-2 and V is TRBV7-9; D is ambiguous. This CDR3 has 13 residues. In germline, CDR1 is SEHNR, CDR2 FQNEAQ (reference sequence). The ends were cut back, 1 base at V and 3 bases at J, with 6 bases in the middle. The CDR3 sequence: CASSLGPDYGYTF. The CDR3 DNA follows: TGTGCCAGCAGCTTAGGTCCGGACTATGGCTACACCTTC. Together with reference TRBV7-9 and TRBJ1-2, the CDR3 gives the full variable domain: DTGVSQNPRHKITKRGQNVTFRCDPISEHNRLYWYRQTLGQGPEFLTYFQNEAQLEKSRLLSDRFSAERPKGSFSTLEIQRTEQGDSAMYLCASSLGPDYGYTFGSGTRLTVV.

The chain combines TRBV5-1 with TRBJ2-3, with TRBD2 matching over 13 bases. Germline V gene data show CDR1 as SGHRS and CDR2 as YFSETQ. V shed 3 bases, J shed 5 bases, and the junction held 12 bases outside the gene matches. The CDR3 has 18 residues. Here the CDR3 DNA reads TGCGCCAGCAGCTCGGGATTACTAGCGGGGGGGCCGGGAGATACGCAGTATTTT. This gives the protein CASSSGLLAGGPGDTQYF.